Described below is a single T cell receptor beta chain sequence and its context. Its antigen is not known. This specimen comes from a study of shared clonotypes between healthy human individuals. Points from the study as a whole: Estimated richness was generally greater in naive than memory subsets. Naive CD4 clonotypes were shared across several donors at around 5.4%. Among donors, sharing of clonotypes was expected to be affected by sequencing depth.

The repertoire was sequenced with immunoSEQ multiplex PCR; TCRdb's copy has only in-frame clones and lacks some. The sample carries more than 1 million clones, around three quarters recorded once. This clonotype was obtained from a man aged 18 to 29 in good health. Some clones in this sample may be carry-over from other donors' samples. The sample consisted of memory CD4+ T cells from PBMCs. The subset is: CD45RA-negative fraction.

CDR3 DNA sequence: TGCAGCGTTGCCAACTCTTACGGGGATACGCAGTATTTT. Translation gives CSVANSYGDTQYF. The chain has TRBV29-1 and TRBJ2-3, with unresolved D. The CDR3 has 13 residues. V dropped 4 bases and J dropped 6 bases, with 14 bases sitting between them. Germline V gives CDR1 SQVTM, CDR2 ANQGSEA.